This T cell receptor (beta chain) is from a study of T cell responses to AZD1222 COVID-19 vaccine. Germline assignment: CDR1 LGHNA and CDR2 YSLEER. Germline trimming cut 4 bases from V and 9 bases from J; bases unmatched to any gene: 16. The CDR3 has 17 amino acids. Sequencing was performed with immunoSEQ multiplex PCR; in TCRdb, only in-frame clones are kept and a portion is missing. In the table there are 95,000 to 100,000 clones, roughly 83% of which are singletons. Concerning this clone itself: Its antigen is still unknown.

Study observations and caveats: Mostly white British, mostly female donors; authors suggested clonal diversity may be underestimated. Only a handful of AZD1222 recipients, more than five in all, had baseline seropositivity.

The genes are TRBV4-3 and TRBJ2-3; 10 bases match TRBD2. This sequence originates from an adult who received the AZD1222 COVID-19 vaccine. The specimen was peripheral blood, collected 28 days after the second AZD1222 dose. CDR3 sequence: CASSPTAGTSAILTQYF. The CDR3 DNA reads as TGCGCCAGCAGCCCAACCGCCGGGACTAGCGCCATATTGACGCAGTATTTT.